Presented here are 5 T cell receptor beta chains from one specimen sequenced in a study of blood T cell repertoires in COVID-19. Clones were sequenced by immunoSEQ multiplex PCR, and TCRdb holds only the in-frame ones, with some missing. The sample holds around 190,000 clones; approximately 75% are singletons and the top ten take about 9.3%. What was sequenced was PBMCs or T cells enriched from blood (not recorded which). The receptors here all came from a man aged 35-49 years who had recovered from COVID-19.

The CDR3 DNA follows: TGTGCCACCAGCAGAGGGAGTGCAGATACGCAGTATTTT. Protein sequence: CATSRGSADTQYF. The chain couples TRBV15 to TRBJ2-3; D gene uncertain. Trimming left V 1 base short and J 4 bases short, with 6 bases between. CDR1 is LNHNV and CDR2 is YYDKDF in the germline V gene (reference sequence). The length of the CDR3 is 13 residues.

This clone was counted a few times. The chain couples TRBV2 to TRBJ2-1; D perhaps matches TRBD1 (6 bases). CDR3 size: 13 residues. V was cut by 6 bases and J by 5 bases, with 11 bases left in between. CDR1 SNHLY and CDR2 FYNNEI come from the germline V gene. The DNA for the CDR3 is TGTGCCAGCAGCACCGGGACAAACAATGAGCAGTTCTTC. It is translated as CASSTGTNNEQFF.

The chain employs TRBV19 and TRBJ2-1; TRBD2 agrees at 12 bases. V shed 7 bases and J 0 bases; nucleotides not matched to a gene: 7. This CDR3 contains 17 residues. The germline CDR1 and CDR2 sequences are LNHDA and SQIVND (reference sequence). CDR3 amino acids: CASTLTSGSSSYNEQFF. The CDR3 DNA reads as TGTGCCAGTACCTTGACTAGCGGGAGTTCCTCCTACAATGAGCAGTTCTTC.

The V gene is TRBV5-6, the J gene TRBJ2-7, with 9 bases fitting TRBD2. Trimming cost V 0 bases and J 3 bases; bases outside gene matches: 7. The CDR3 extends over 16 amino acids. Germline V lookup: CDR1 SGHDT, CDR2 YYEEEE. The chain's CDR3 is CASSLGGLASDYEQYF. The CDR3 DNA sequence: TGTGCCAGCAGCTTGGGAGGACTAGCGTCGGACTACGAGCAGTACTTC.

The chain links TRBV11-2 to TRBJ2-1; 10 bases are a match to TRBD2. Trimming removed 5 bases from V and 5 bases from J; junction bases left unmatched: 15. This CDR3 is 18 amino acids long. Germline CDR1 is SGHAT and CDR2 is FQNNGV. The DNA for the CDR3 is TGTGCCAGCAGCAGATCCGGCGCTAGCGGGGGCGACGACAATGAGCAGTTCTTC. This gives the protein CASSRSGASGGDDNEQFF.